This entry lists 10 T cell receptor beta chains sequenced from one sample in a study of STAT5B mutations in CD4+ large granular lymphocyte leukemia. Measured with immunoSEQ multiplex PCR; TCRdb has only the in-frame clones, and not every one. Among 35,000 to 45,000 clones listed, 80% to 90% were seen once. Sequenced input: CD4+ T cells from blood buffy coats. These receptors originate from a human donor in good health.

The genes are TRBV7-2 and TRBJ1-1; TRBD1 aligns across 7 bases. The CDR3 length is 14 residues. The V gene's germline CDR1 is SGHTA and CDR2 FQGNSA. With 5 bases clipped from V and 0 bases from J, the junction kept 3 bases outside the gene matches. In DNA, the CDR3 is TGTGCCAGCAGCACGGGACAGATGAACACTGAAGCTTTCTTT. This codes for CASSTGQMNTEAFF.

In this sample, this clone turned up once. The genes are TRBV9 and TRBJ1-2; 7 nucleotides align to TRBD1. Germline trimming cut 1 base from V and 6 bases from J; bases unmatched to any gene: 6. CDR3 size: 14 residues. Germline CDR1 is SGDLS and CDR2 is YYNGEE. CDR3 in amino acids: CASSVTGVGHGYTF. As DNA, the CDR3 is TGTGCCAGCAGCGTAACAGGGGTAGGGCATGGCTACACCTTC.

The chain is built from TRBV7-2 and TRBJ1-5, with D hard to call. Trimming pared 1 base from V and 7 bases from J, leaving 14 bases between. The CDR3 loop spans 15 amino acids. Germline CDR1 reads SGHTA; CDR2 reads FQGNSA. CDR3 loop: CASSLGSGSGQPQHF. The CDR3 region has the DNA TGTGCCAGCAGCTTAGGGTCGGGGTCGGGGCAGCCCCAGCATTTT.

The CDR3 is CASILTGGIYEQYF. As DNA, the CDR3 is TGTGCCAGCATTTTGACGGGAGGTATCTACGAGCAGTACTTC. This sequence joins TRBV6-1 and TRBJ2-7; 7 bases line up with TRBD2. This CDR3 contains 14 residues. With 7 bases clipped from V and 3 bases from J, the junction kept 9 bases outside the gene matches. CDR1 MNHNS and CDR2 SASEGT come from the germline V gene.

The chain is built from TRBV18 and TRBJ2-7; D unresolved. The CDR3 is 17 residues long. V lost 3 bases and J 4 bases, leaving 22 bases between the germline ends. Per germline, CDR1 KGHSH and CDR2 LQKENI. The CDR3 protein is CASSPRTSDHLGYEQYF. The CDR3 DNA is TGTGCCAGCTCACCCCGGACGTCTGACCACCTGGGATACGAGCAGTACTTC.

The J gene is TRBJ2-5, the V gene TRBV9; 11 bases align to TRBD2. Germline V lookup: CDR1 SGDLS, CDR2 YYNGEE. V lost 0 bases and J lost 5; bases outside the gene matches: 6. The CDR3 is 16 amino acids. DNA for the CDR3: TGTGCCAGCAGCGTAGGGCTAGCGGGAGGCGGCGAGACCCAGTACTTC. Protein: CASSVGLAGGGETQYF.

The CDR3 loop reads CASSLRGFNTEAFF. CDR3 bases: TGTGCCAGCAGTTTACGGGGATTTAACACTGAAGCTTTCTTT. This chain uses TRBV27 with TRBJ1-1; no reliable D call. The CDR3 length is 14 residues. Trimming stripped 2 bases from V and 2 bases from J, with 9 bases between. The germline V gene has CDR1 MNHEY and CDR2 SMNVEV (reference sequence).

The chain uses TRBV11-2 and TRBJ1-1; no clear D gene. Trimming pared 5 bases from V and 10 bases from J, leaving 14 bases between. The CDR3 spans 12 residues. Germline V gene data show CDR1 as SGHAT and CDR2 as FQNNGV. The CDR3 DNA reads TGTGCCAGCAGCCTAGGCGGGGAGCGAGCTTTCTTT. Protein sequence: CASSLGGERAFF.

The CDR3 DNA reads TGTGCCAGCAGCGGTCACGCCGGGCCTAAGGAAGCTTTCTTT. Translated: CASSGHAGPKEAFF. The gene calls are TRBV7-2 and TRBJ1-1, with D unclear. This CDR3 has 14 amino acids. The germline V gene encodes CDR1 SGHTA and CDR2 FQGNSA. Trimming cost V 5 bases and J 8 bases, with 18 bases left between them.

The V and J genes are TRBV9 and TRBJ2-2, with 7 nucleotides matching TRBD2. The CDR3 is made up of 16 amino acids. Germline V gene sequence: CDR1 SGDLS, CDR2 YYNGEE. With V trimmed by 4 bases and J by 7 bases, 13 bases remained unmatched. CDR3 DNA sequence: TGTGCCAGCAGCTCCCCTGGGGAGGGCGGGAGCGGGGAGCTGTTTTTT. Amino acids: CASSSPGEGGSGELFF.